A selection of T cell receptor beta chains follows, all from one sample in a study of cytomegalovirus exposure and HLA in healthy donors. The data were produced by immunoSEQ multiplex PCR, yet TCRdb's version contains in-frame clones alone and is incomplete. This table has about 130,000 clones, 75% to 90% appearing once. The sequenced sample consisted of PBMCs. These receptors were obtained from a man aged 25 to 40 in good health and CMV-seronegative. CDR3s include the opening cysteine and the closing phenylalanine or tryptophan. D genes are given only for firm matches. A clone size is listed for some rows: how often the clone was seen (once, few, many), or a class if it is expanded.

- | TRBJ1-2 | TRBD1 | TRBV7-9 | TGTGCCAGCAGCGCGAACCTACAGGGGGCGCAAGGTGGCTACACCTTC | CASSANLQGAQGGYTF
- | TRBJ1-1 | - | TRBV4-1 | TGCGCCAGCAGCCAGGTTGGCACCATGAACACTGAAGCTTTCTTT | CASSQVGTMNTEAFF
- | TRBJ1-2 | - | TRBV10-3 | TGTGCCATTCGCGAGGTAGGAGAATATGGCTACACCTTC | CAIREVGEYGYTF
- | TRBJ2-7 | TRBD1 | TRBV5-6 | TGTGCCAGCAGCTTGGACAGGGGCGGGCAGTACTTC | CASSLDRGGQYF
once | TRBJ1-1 | - | TRBV30 | TGTGCCTGGAGTATTGGGGGCTCGGGCCTTATTAAAGCTTTCTTT | CAWSIGGSGLIKAFF
- | TRBJ1-2 | - | TRBV4-1 | TGCGCCAGCAGCCAAGATGCGGGGGGCCTGAAGTATGGCTACACCTTC | CASSQDAGGLKYGYTF
- | TRBJ2-7 | TRBD2 | TRBV7-8 | TGTGCCAGCAGCTTAGCGCTAGCGGGAGGGCCCTACGAGCAGTACTTC | CASSLALAGGPYEQYF
- | TRBJ2-2 | - | TRBV9 | TGTGCCAGCAGCGTAGCTCTGAATCGGCAGCGGATGACCGGGGAGCTGTTTTTT | CASSVALNRQRMTGELFF
few | TRBJ1-5 | TRBD1 | TRBV19 | TGTGCCAGTAGTATGACTCAGGACAGGGTAGCCAATCAGCCCCAGCATTTT | CASSMTQDRVANQPQHF
- | TRBJ2-7 | TRBD2 | TRBV11-3 | TGTGCCAGCAGCACACCACTAGCGGGATGGCACGAGCAGTACTTC | CASSTPLAGWHEQYF
- | TRBJ2-2 | TRBD1 | TRBV7-3 | TGTGCCAGCGGGACAGGCGGCACCGGGGAGCTGTTTTTT | CASGTGGTGELFF
- | TRBJ2-5 | - | TRBV6-1 | TGTGCCAGCAGTGAACCGGGTCAAAGTTTAGAGACCCAGTACTTC | CASSEPGQSLETQYF
- | TRBJ2-7 | TRBD2 | TRBV19 | TGTGCCAGCAGCGGCGCGGCTAGCGGGAGTTCCCCCTACGAGCAGTACTTC | CASSGAASGSSPYEQYF
- | TRBJ1-5 | - | TRBV28 | TGTGCCAGTCACCCTCGGCAGGGATCAAATAGCAATCAGCCCCAGCATTTT | CASHPRQGSNSNQPQHF
- | TRBJ2-1 | - | TRBV2 | TGTGCCAGAGACGGGGATTTAACGGGTGAGCAGTTCTTC | CARDGDLTGEQFF
- | TRBJ1-1 | TRBD1 | TRBV5-1 | TGCGCCAGCAGCACTGGACAGGGGAGATTGAACACTGAAGCTTTCTTT | CASSTGQGRLNTEAFF
- | TRBJ2-5 | TRBD2 | TRBV28 | TGTGCCAGCAGTCCCGGGGGGGGGAAGACCCAGTACTTC | CASSPGGGKTQYF
few | TRBJ2-4 | TRBD2 | TRBV14 | TGTGCCAGCAGCCGACTAGCGGGAGCTGGGAACATTCAGTACTTC | CASSRLAGAGNIQYF
- | TRBJ2-2 | - | TRBV10-1 | TGCGCCAGCAGTGACAGAAACACCGGGGAGCTGTTTTTT | CASSDRNTGELFF
- | TRBJ2-1 | - | TRBV29-1 | TGCAGCGTGGGGGGAGGACGAAGCTCCTACAATGAGCAGTTCTTC | CSVGGGRSSYNEQFF
- | TRBJ2-7 | TRBD2 | TRBV30 | TGTGCCTGGACTTTGACTAGCAGCTACGAGCAGTACTTC | CAWTLTSSYEQYF
- | TRBJ2-1 | TRBD2 | TRBV2 | TGTGCCAGCAGTGATAGGGGACTAGGAGGCGTTGAGCAGTTCTTC | CASSDRGLGGVEQFF
- | TRBJ2-1 | - | TRBV28 | TGTGCCAGCACCTACTTTAGAGAGGACAATGAGCAGTTCTTC | CASTYFREDNEQFF
- | TRBJ2-3 | - | TRBV21-1 | TGTGCCAGCCCTAAGCGGGAGGGCCGGACTACAGATACGCAGTATTTT | CASPKREGRTTDTQYF
- | TRBJ2-1 | TRBD2 | TRBV5-5 | TGTGCCAGCAGCATCCTAGCGGGACCTCCCTACAATGAGCAGTTCTTC | CASSILAGPPYNEQFF
- | TRBJ2-3 | - | TRBV18 | TGTGCCAGCTCACCAAACCCAGGATTCACAGATACGCAGTATTTT | CASSPNPGFTDTQYF
once | TRBJ2-1 | TRBD2 | TRBV6-5 | TGTGCCAGCAGTAAAATAGCGGGAGGGGATGAGCAGTTCTTC | CASSKIAGGDEQFF
- | TRBJ1-1 | - | TRBV28 | TGTGCCAGCAGACCCTATGGGGGCTGGACTGAAGCTTTCTTT | CASRPYGGWTEAFF
- | TRBJ2-1 | - | TRBV10-2 | TGCGCCAGCAGTGAGCCACTACTTGGTAGCTCCTACAATGAGCAGTTCTTC | CASSEPLLGSSYNEQFF
few | TRBJ2-3 | TRBD2 | TRBV7-2 | TGTGCCAGCAGCCAGACTAGCGGGAGGCTCACAGATACGCAGTATTTT | CASSQTSGRLTDTQYF
once | TRBJ2-1 | TRBD2 | TRBV5-6 | TGTGCCAGCAGCTTGGGACTAGCGGGAGTTTCCATCAATGAGCAGTTCTTC | CASSLGLAGVSINEQFF
few | TRBJ2-5 | - | TRBV6-5 | TGTGCCAGCAGCCTTATCACCTCGGGGGGCGAGACCCAGTACTTC | CASSLITSGGETQYF
- | TRBJ2-7 | - | TRBV28 | TGTGCCAGCAGTGCTTATCAGGGGAGCCACGAGCAGTACTTC | CASSAYQGSHEQYF
- | TRBJ2-7 | TRBD1 | TRBV9 | TGTGCCAGCAGCGTAGCTTTGGGACAGACCTACGAGCAGTACTTC | CASSVALGQTYEQYF
once | TRBJ1-1 | - | TRBV21-1 | TGTGCCAGCAGCAAAGCGCTAAACACAGGGTGCCACACTGAAGCTTTCTTT | CASSKALNTGCHTEAFF
- | TRBJ2-2 | TRBD1 | TRBV28 | TGTGCCAGCAGAACGGGACAGGGGGCCTACACCGGGGAGCTGTTTTTT | CASRTGQGAYTGELFF
- | TRBJ2-7 | TRBD1 | TRBV7-6 | TGTGCCAGCAGCAAGGACAGGGACTACGAGCAGTACTTC | CASSKDRDYEQYF
- | TRBJ2-5 | TRBD1 | TRBV5-6 | TGTGCCAGCACCGATAAGGACAGGCAAGAGACCCAGTACTTC | CASTDKDRQETQYF
- | TRBJ2-7 | TRBD1 | TRBV7-9 | TGTGCCAGCAGCTTACGTGCCGGGACAGGGGGCGTCAAGCAGTACTTC | CASSLRAGTGGVKQYF
few | TRBJ1-1 | - | TRBV5-6 | TGTGCCAGCAGCTGGGAGGGGTCGGACACTGAAGCTTTCTTT | CASSWEGSDTEAFF
once | TRBJ2-7 | - | TRBV15 | TGTGCCACCAGCAGACCAAACCAGGGCCGCTACGAGCAGTACTTC | CATSRPNQGRYEQYF
- | TRBJ2-7 | - | TRBV27 | TGTGCCAGCAGTTTAGGGGGCCCCTACGAGCAGTACTTC | CASSLGGPYEQYF
- | TRBJ2-1 | - | TRBV2 | TGTGCCAGCAGGGACAGCTACAATGAGCAGTTCTTC | CASRDSYNEQFF
- | TRBJ1-5 | TRBD1 | TRBV7-9 | TGTGCCAGCAGTAGGGCTACAGGGGATTATTATAGCAATCAGCCCCAGCATTTT | CASSRATGDYYSNQPQHF
- | TRBJ2-3 | TRBD2 | TRBV7-9 | TGTGCCAGCAGCGACCCTAGCGGGGGCACAGATACGCAGTATTTT | CASSDPSGGTDTQYF
- | TRBJ1-3 | - | TRBV7-8 | TGTGCCAGCAGCTTAGTTTCAGCTTCCGGGAACACCATATATTTT | CASSLVSASGNTIYF
- | TRBJ2-7 | - | TRBV9 | TGTGCCAGCAGCGTAGCAAGCGCCAGCTACGAGCAGTACTTC | CASSVASASYEQYF